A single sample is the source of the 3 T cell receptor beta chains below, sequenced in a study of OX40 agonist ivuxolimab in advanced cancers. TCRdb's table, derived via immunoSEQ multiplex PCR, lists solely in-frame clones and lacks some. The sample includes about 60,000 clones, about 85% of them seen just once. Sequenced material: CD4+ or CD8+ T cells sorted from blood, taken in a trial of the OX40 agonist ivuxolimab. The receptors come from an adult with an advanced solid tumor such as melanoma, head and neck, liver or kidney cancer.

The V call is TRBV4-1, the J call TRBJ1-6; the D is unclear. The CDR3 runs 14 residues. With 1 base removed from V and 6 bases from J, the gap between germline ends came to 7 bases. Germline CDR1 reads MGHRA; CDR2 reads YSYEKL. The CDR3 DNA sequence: TGCGCCAGCAGCCAAGGGGAACTTAATTCACCCCTCCACTTT. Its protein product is CASSQGELNSPLHF.

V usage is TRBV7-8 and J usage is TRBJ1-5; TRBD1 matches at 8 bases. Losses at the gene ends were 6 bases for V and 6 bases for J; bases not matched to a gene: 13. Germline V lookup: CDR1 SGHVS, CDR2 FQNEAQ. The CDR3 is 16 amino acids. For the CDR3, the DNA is TGTGCCAGCAGTCTGCTTGGACAGGGCGGAACTCAGCCCCAGCATTTT. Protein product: CASSLLGQGGTQPQHF.

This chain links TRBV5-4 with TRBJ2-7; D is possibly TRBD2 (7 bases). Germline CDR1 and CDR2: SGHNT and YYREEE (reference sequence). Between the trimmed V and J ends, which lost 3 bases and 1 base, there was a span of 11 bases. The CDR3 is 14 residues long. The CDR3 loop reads CASSSGGQSYEQYF. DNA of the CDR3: TGTGCCAGCAGCTCCGGGGGGCAGTCCTACGAGCAGTACTTC.